Below, 20 T cell receptor beta chains from the same sample are listed, as sequenced in a study of OX40 agonist ivuxolimab in advanced cancers. TCRdb's copy holds only in-frame clones and misses some; the assay was immunoSEQ multiplex PCR. Of 15,000 to 25,000 clones listed, roughly 89% are singletons. The sample consisted of CD4+ or CD8+ T cells sorted from blood, taken in a trial of the OX40 agonist ivuxolimab. All receptors come from an adult with an advanced solid tumor such as melanoma, head and neck, liver or kidney cancer.

This clone has a single count. V is TRBV19 and J is TRBJ2-7; 7 bases match TRBD2. The germline gives CDR1 LNHDA, CDR2 SQIVND (reference sequence). The CDR3 loop spans 15 amino acids. Trimming removed 5 bases from V and 3 bases from J; junction bases left unmatched: 10. Here the CDR3 reads CASSSLLTGGYEQYF. The CDR3 DNA reads as TGTGCCAGTAGTTCTTTACTAACGGGAGGCTACGAGCAGTACTTC.

The chain combines TRBV6-5 with TRBJ2-1, with D uncertain. Germline V gene sequence: CDR1 MNHEY, CDR2 SVGAGI. V shed 4 bases and J shed 1 base, with 11 bases lying between them. The CDR3 has 15 amino acids. The CDR3 DNA is TGTGCCAGCAGTTCCTGGGGTGGTTCCTACAATGAGCAGTTCTTC. This translates into CASSSWGGSYNEQFF.

This sequence joins TRBV7-9 and TRBJ2-3; D remains ambiguous. There are 13 residues in the CDR3. Trimming took off 10 bases at V and 7 bases at J, with 18 bases between the two ends. The V gene's germline CDR1 is SEHNR and CDR2 FQNEAQ (reference sequence). The CDR3 here is CAISDGLLNTQYF. The CDR3 bases are TGTGCCATCTCTGATGGCCTCCTGAATACGCAGTATTTT.

J is TRBJ2-2 and V is TRBV9, with TRBD2 matching over 10 bases. The CDR3 covers 16 residues. V gave up 4 bases and J gave up 8 bases; unmatched junction bases: 11. The germline gives CDR1 SGDLS, CDR2 YYNGEE. Here the CDR3 reads CASSWTSGAQGGELFF. The CDR3, as DNA: TGTGCCAGCAGCTGGACTAGCGGAGCCCAGGGGGGGGAGCTGTTTTTT.

This clone has only a few counts. The V and J genes are TRBV28 and TRBJ2-6; TRBD1 might be the D (5 bases). CDR3 size: 14 residues. The V gene lost 8 bases and the J gene lost 1 base, with 9 bases spanning the gap. CDR1 is MDHEN, CDR2 SYDVKM, per germline. CDR3 loop: CASRYRSGANVLTF. The CDR3 coding sequence is TGTGCCAGCCGCTACAGGTCTGGGGCCAACGTCCTGACTTTC.

The rearrangement joins TRBV28 to TRBJ1-2; 10 bases agree with TRBD1. V shed 5 bases and J 2 bases; nucleotides not matched to a gene: 14. Germline CDR1 reads MDHEN; CDR2 reads SYDVKM. This CDR3 has 18 amino acids. Here the CDR3 DNA reads TGTGCCAGCAGTCCGGGCCCAATGGACAGGGGGAAGAACTATGGCTACACCTTC. Translating gives CASSPGPMDRGKNYGYTF.

This clone was observed once. DNA of the CDR3: TGTGCCAGTAGTATAGGTCGCAGGGGGCCCCCTGGCTACACCTTC. It is translated as CASSIGRRGPPGYTF. The chain uses TRBV19 and TRBJ1-2; 8 bases map to TRBD1. The ends lost 1 base at V and 7 bases at J; junction bases unmatched: 8. CDR1 and CDR2 (germline): LNHDA, SQIVND (reference sequence). The CDR3 has 15 residues.

The gene calls are TRBV4-2 and TRBJ2-3; 7 bases align to TRBD2. The CDR3 spans 14 residues. Unmatched junction bases numbered 1, after V lost 1 base and J lost 3 bases. Germline-derived CDR1 and CDR2 are LGHNA and YNFKEQ. CDR3 sequence: CASSQGLATDTQYF. The CDR3 DNA is TGTGCCAGCAGCCAAGGACTAGCAACAGATACGCAGTATTTT.

V is TRBV25-1 and J is TRBJ2-1; D is uncertain. The CDR3 is 12 residues long. The V end was cut by 4 bases, the J end by 3 bases, with 4 bases between. Germline lookup yields CDR1 MGHDK and CDR2 SYGVNS. The CDR3 loop is CASSARYNEQFF. CDR3 coding DNA: TGTGCCAGCAGTGCTCGCTACAATGAGCAGTTCTTC.

The chain employs TRBV9 and TRBJ2-7; no clear D gene. Germline CDR1 SGDLS, CDR2 YYNGEE. There are 14 residues in the CDR3. Trimming stripped 4 bases from V and 6 bases from J, with 17 bases between. The CDR3 protein is CASSWTATGSEQYF. The CDR3 DNA reads TGTGCCAGCAGCTGGACCGCCACTGGTTCCGAGCAGTACTTC.

The chain uses TRBV6-1 and TRBJ2-3; 8 nucleotides match TRBD1. The CDR3 consists of 14 residues. Trimming at V came to 5 bases and at J to 4 bases, leaving 5 bases not matched to a gene. Germline-derived CDR1 and CDR2 are MNHNS and SASEGT. The CDR3 DNA follows: TGTGCCAGCAGTCACCAGACAGGGGCAGATACGCAGTATTTT. Protein product: CASSHQTGADTQYF.

The chain combines TRBV5-6 with TRBJ1-1; TRBD1 aligns across 9 bases. Germline V gives CDR1 SGHDT, CDR2 YYEEEE. With V trimmed by 0 bases and J by 5 bases, 8 bases remained unmatched. The CDR3 length is 16 residues. The CDR3 loop is CASSLGQGGPRTEAFF. In DNA, the CDR3 is TGTGCCAGCAGCTTGGGACAGGGGGGCCCAAGGACTGAAGCTTTCTTT.

The chain is built from TRBV7-9 and TRBJ1-1, with a tentative D call TRBD1 (5 bases). The CDR3 loop spans 16 amino acids. Trimming cost V 2 bases and J 4 bases, with 17 bases left between them. Germline loops: CDR1 SEHNR, CDR2 FQNEAQ (reference sequence). The chain's CDR3 is CASSLSPTDPGTEAFF. For the CDR3, the DNA is TGTGCCAGCAGCTTAAGTCCGACAGACCCGGGCACTGAAGCTTTCTTT. Together with reference TRBV7-9 and TRBJ1-1, the CDR3 gives the full variable domain: DTGVSQNPRHKITKRGQNVTFRCDPISEHNRLYWYRQTLGQGPEFLTYFQNEAQLEKSRLLSDRFSAERPKGSFSTLEIQRTEQGDSAMYLCASSLSPTDPGTEAFFGQGTRLTVV.

The V and J genes are TRBV4-1 and TRBJ2-7, with 12 bases identical to TRBD1. Germline CDR1 and CDR2: MGHRA and YSYEKL. The CDR3 extends over 17 amino acids. V lost 1 base to trimming and J lost 5 bases; unmatched junction nucleotides: 9. The CDR3 DNA sequence: TGCGCCAGCAGCCAAGGGAGGTGGGGACAGGGGGCTGACGAGCAGTACTTC. Amino acid sequence: CASSQGRWGQGADEQYF.

This rearrangement joins TRBV7-9 to TRBJ2-7, with TRBD2 matching 9 bases. Germline V CDR1 and CDR2: SEHNR, FQNEAQ (reference sequence). V was clipped by 4 bases and J by 4 bases; unmatched bases: 5. The CDR3 loop spans 14 amino acids. In DNA, the CDR3 is TGTGCCAGCAGCTCGGCGGGAGGGCCGTACGAGCAGTACTTC. Its translation: CASSSAGGPYEQYF.

V and J are TRBV27 and TRBJ2-2; D is possibly TRBD2 (6 bases). The CDR3 is 13 amino acids. The germline V and J ends were trimmed by 8 bases and 1 base, with 8 bases remaining between them. Germline CDR1 and CDR2: MNHEY and SMNVEV (reference sequence). CDR3 bases: TGTGCCAGCTCTAGCGAGAACACCGGGGAGCTGTTTTTT. Protein: CASSSENTGELFF.

The chain links TRBV6-1 to TRBJ2-7; D is perhaps TRBD1 (5 bases). CDR1 MNHNS and CDR2 SASEGT come from the germline V gene. The CDR3 covers 15 residues. V lost 3 bases and J 3 bases, leaving 15 bases between the germline ends. The CDR3 protein is CASSEGWGTNYEQYF. DNA for the CDR3: TGTGCCAGCAGTGAGGGTTGGGGCACGAACTACGAGCAGTACTTC.

The chain is built from TRBV27 and TRBJ1-2; perhaps TRBD1 as D (5 bases). The CDR3 extends over 17 amino acids. The germline gives CDR1 MNHEY, CDR2 SMNVEV (reference sequence). The V end was cut by 2 bases, the J end by 3 bases, with 19 bases between. CDR3: CASSLLGESFHYYGYTF. CDR3 bases: TGTGCCAGCAGTTTACTGGGGGAGTCCTTTCACTACTATGGCTACACCTTC.

The rearrangement uses TRBV7-9 and TRBJ1-1, with 7 nucleotides matching TRBD1. CDR1 SEHNR and CDR2 FQNEAQ come from the germline V gene (reference sequence). This CDR3 spans 13 amino acids. V was pared by 6 bases and J by 0 bases, with 1 base of the junction left unmatched. CDR3 nucleotides: TGTGCCAGCAGTACAGGGGTGAACACTGAAGCTTTCTTT. As protein: CASSTGVNTEAFF.

This clone has just one count. This sequence joins TRBV28 and TRBJ1-5; 8 bases are a match to TRBD1. CDR3 size: 15 residues. After removal of 7 bases from V and 9 bases from J, the junction contained 14 bases not matched to a gene. Germline V gives CDR1 MDHEN, CDR2 SYDVKM. CDR3 sequence (DNA): TGTGCCAGCACCGAAACAGGGGGTTTGTTTTGGCCCCAGCATTTT. Protein sequence: CASTETGGLFWPQHF.